The clone carrying this T cell receptor (beta chain) was observed a few times. Its specificity is not known. This entry belongs to a study of identical twins. The CDR3 loop spans 20 amino acids. With 4 bases clipped from V and 6 bases from J, the junction kept 17 bases outside the gene matches. Overall study findings and caveats: Invariant cells of the MAIT and iNKT types might have partly distorted the zero-insertion analyses. The study based its conclusions on cross-sectional statistical analysis and did not follow the same donors.

Template switching created a universal primer site, and the cDNA included unique molecular identifiers. MiXCR was run by TCRdb on the 5' RACE reads, yielding one entry per CDR3 protein. Among about 530,000 distinct CDR3 sequences listed, approximately 20% were seen once. These records were also assigned to another study, of yellow fever vaccine responses in identical twins.

The gene calls are TRBV12-3 or TRBV12-4 and TRBJ2-1, with TRBD2 matching 14 bases. The sequence was collected from a woman aged 18-35 years in good health. Material: CD4+ T cells sorted from blood. The CDR3 spells CASSSRARGLAGVGGNEQFF. The CDR3 DNA reads TGTGCCAGCAGTTCTCGCGCCCGGGGACTAGCGGGAGTTGGGGGCAATGAGCAGTTCTTC.